This T cell receptor (beta chain) was profiled in a study of T cell clones after liver transplantation. At the level of the study: Post-transplant blood was tracked for graft-donor-reactive T cell clones identified in a pre-transplant mixed lymphocyte reaction. At least one year of complete immunosuppression withdrawal without enzymes over twice normal defined tolerance. Draws occurred before transplant, before withdrawal, and after complete or failed withdrawal. Study-wide points: Donor-reactive sequences fell more than third party-reactive ones, suggesting partial deletion.

Profiled with immunoSEQ multiplex PCR; TCRdb holds only in-frame clones, not every one. The sample lists roughly 100,000 clones, about 86% occurring once. For this clone: As yet, its antigen is unknown.

Germline lookup yields CDR1 SGHRS and CDR2 YFSETQ. Trimming took 0 bases from V and 8 from J, leaving 11 bases between them. The CDR3 extends over 13 amino acids. The sequence was collected from a human patient who received a liver transplant. Some of these T cells may belong to the graft donor. The chain employs TRBV5-1 and TRBJ1-1; D is unresolved. The source was CD4+ T cells from blood, collected around 4 years after liver transplant. The CDR3 bases are TGCGCCAGCAGCTTGGGTGTGGGCTTAGAAGCTTTCTTT. It translates to CASSLGVGLEAFF.